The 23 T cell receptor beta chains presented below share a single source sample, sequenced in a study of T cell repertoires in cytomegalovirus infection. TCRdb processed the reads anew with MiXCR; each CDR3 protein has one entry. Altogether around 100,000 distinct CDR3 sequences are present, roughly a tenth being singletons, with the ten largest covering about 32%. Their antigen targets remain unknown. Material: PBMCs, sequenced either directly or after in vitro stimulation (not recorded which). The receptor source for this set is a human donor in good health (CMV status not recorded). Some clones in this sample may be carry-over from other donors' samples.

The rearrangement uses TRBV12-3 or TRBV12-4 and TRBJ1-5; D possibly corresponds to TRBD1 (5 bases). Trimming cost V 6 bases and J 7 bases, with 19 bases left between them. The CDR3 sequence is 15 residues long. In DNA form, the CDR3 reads TGTGCCAGCAGCATCGGGGGGGGTAGAGGCCAGCCCCAGCATTTT. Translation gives CASSIGGGRGQPQHF.

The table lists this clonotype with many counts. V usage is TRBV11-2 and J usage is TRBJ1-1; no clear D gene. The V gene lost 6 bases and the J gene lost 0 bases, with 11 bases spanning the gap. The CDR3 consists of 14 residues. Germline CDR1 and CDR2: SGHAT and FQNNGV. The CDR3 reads CASRLILMNTEAFF. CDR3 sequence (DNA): TGTGCCAGCAGGTTAATTTTGATGAACACTGAAGCTTTCTTT.

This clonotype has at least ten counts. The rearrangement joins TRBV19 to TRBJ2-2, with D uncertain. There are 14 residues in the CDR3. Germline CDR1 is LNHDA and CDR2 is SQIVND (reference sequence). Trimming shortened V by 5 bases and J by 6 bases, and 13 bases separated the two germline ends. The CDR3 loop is CASSSTAWAGELFF. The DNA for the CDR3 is TGTGCCAGTAGTTCGACTGCTTGGGCCGGGGAGCTGTTTTTT.

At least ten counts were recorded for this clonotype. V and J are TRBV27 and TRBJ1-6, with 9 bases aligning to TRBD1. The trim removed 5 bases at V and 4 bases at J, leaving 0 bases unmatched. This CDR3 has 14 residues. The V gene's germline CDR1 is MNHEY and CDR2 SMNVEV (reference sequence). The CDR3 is CASSDRGYNSPLHF. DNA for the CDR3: TGTGCCAGCAGTGACAGGGGGTATAATTCACCCCTCCACTTT.

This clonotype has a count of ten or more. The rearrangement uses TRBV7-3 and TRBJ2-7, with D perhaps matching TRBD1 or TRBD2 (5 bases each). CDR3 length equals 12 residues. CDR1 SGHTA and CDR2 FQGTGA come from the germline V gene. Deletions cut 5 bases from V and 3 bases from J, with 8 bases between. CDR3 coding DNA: TGTGCCAGCAGCCGGGACGGCTACGAGCAGTACTTC. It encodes CASSRDGYEQYF.

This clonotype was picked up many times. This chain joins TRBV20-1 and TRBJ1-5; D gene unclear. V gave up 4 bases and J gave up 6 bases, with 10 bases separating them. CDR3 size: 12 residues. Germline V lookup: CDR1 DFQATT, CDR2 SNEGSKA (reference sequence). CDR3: CSATGNPQPQHF. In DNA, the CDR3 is TGCAGTGCTACGGGGAACCCTCAGCCCCAGCATTTT.

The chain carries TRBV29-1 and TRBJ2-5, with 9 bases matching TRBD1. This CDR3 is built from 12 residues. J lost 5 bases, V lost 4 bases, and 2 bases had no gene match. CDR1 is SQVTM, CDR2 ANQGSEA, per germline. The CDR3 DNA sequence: TGCAGCGTTGCCGGACAGGGGGAGACCCAGTACTTC. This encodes CSVAGQGETQYF.

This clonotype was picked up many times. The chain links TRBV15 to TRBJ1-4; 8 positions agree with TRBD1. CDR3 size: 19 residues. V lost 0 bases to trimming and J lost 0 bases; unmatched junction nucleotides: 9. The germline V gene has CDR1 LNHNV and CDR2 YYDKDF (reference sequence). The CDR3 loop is CATSRDQTGVGATNEKLFF. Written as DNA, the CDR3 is TGTGCCACCAGCAGAGACCAGACAGGGGTAGGGGCAACTAATGAAAAACTGTTTTTT.

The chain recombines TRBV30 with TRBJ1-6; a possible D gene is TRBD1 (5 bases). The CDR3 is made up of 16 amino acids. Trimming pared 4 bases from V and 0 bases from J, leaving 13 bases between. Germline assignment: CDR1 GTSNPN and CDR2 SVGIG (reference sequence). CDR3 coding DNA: TGTGCCTGGATGGACACCCGGAGCTCCTATAATTCACCCCTCCACTTT. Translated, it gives CAWMDTRSSYNSPLHF.

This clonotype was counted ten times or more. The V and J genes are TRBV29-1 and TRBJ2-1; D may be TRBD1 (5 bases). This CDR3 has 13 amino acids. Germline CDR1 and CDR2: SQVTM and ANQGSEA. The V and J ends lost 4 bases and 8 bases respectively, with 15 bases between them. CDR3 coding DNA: TGCAGCGTTGGATCTAATGGGGCGGATGAGCAGTTCTTC. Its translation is CSVGSNGADEQFF.

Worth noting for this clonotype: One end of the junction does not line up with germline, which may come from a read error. CDR3 in amino acids: CARSFSETRYEKLFF. The CDR3 DNA follows: TGTGCCCGCAGCTTCTCCGAGACAAGATATGAAAAACTGTTTTTT. This chain links TRBV7-2 with TRBJ1-4; D unresolved. This CDR3 comprises 15 residues. Germline V gene lookup returns CDR1 SGHTA and CDR2 FQGNSA.

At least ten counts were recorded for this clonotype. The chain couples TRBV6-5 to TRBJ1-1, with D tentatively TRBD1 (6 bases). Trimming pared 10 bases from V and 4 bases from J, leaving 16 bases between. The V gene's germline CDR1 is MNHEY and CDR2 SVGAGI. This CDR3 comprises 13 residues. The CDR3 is CATVRTGFTEAFF. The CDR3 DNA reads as TGTGCCACCGTCAGAACAGGGTTCACTGAAGCTTTCTTT.

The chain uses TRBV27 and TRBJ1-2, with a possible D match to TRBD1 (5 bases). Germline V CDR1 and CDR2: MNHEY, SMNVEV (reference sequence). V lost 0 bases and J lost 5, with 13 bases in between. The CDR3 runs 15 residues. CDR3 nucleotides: TGTGCCAGCAGTTTATCTAAGGGACGGATTTATGGCTACACCTTC. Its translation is CASSLSKGRIYGYTF.

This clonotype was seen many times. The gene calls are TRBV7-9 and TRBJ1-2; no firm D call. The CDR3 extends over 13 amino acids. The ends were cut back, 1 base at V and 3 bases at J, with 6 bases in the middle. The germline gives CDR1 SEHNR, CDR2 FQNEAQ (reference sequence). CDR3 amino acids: CASSLGADYGYTF. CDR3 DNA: TGTGCCAGCAGCTTAGGGGCGGACTATGGCTACACCTTC.

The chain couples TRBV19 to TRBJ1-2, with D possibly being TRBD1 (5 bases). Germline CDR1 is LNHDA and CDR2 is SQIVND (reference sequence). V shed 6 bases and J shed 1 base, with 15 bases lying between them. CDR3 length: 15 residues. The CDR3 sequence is CASRRTPVFNYGYTF. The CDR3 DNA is TGTGCCAGTAGGAGGACACCGGTCTTTAACTATGGCTACACCTTC.

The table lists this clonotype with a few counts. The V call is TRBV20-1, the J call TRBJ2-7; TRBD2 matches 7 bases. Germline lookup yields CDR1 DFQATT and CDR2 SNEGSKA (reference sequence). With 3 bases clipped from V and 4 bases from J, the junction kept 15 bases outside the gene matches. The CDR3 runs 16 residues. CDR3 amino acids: CSASPVGWEGQYEQYF. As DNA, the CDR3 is TGCAGTGCTAGCCCAGTTGGGTGGGAGGGGCAATACGAGCAGTACTTC.

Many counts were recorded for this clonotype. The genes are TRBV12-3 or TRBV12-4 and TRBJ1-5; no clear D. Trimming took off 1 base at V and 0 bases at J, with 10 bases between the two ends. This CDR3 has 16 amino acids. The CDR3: CASSLERVYSNQPQHF. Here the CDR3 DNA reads TGTGCCAGCAGTTTAGAGAGAGTTTATAGCAATCAGCCCCAGCATTTT.

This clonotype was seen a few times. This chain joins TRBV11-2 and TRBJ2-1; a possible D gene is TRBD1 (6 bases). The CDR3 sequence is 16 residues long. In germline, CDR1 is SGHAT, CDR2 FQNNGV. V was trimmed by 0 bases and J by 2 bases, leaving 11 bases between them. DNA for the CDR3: TGTGCCAGCAGCTTAGATGCCAGGGGCCCCTACAATGAGCAGTTCTTC. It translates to CASSLDARGPYNEQFF.

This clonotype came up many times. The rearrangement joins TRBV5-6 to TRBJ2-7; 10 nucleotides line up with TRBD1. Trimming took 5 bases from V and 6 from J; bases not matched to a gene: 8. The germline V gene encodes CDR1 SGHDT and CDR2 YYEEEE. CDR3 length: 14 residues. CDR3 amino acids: CASRRTGTGAEQYV. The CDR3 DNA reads TGTGCCAGCAGACGGACCGGGACAGGGGCCGAGCAGTACGTC.

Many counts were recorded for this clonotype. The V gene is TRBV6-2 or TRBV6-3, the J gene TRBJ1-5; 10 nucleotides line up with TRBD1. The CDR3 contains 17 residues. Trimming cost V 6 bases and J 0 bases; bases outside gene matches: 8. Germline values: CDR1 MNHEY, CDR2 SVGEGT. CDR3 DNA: TGTGCCAGCAGCGCAGGGACAGGGGTACCTAGCAATCAGCCCCAGCATTTT. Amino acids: CASSAGTGVPSNQPQHF.

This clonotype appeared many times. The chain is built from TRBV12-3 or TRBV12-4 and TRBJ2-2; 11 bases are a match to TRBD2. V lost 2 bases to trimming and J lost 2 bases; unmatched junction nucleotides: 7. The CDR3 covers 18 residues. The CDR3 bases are TGTGCCAGCAGTTTATATATAGCGGGAGGGCCAAACACCGGGGAGCTGTTTTTT. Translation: CASSLYIAGGPNTGELFF.

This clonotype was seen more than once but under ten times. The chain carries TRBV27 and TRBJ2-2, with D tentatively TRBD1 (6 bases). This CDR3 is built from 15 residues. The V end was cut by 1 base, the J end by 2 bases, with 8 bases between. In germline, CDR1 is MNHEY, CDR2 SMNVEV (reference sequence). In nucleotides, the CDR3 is TGTGCCAGCAGTTTATACAGGGCAAACACCGGGGAGCTGTTTTTT. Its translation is CASSLYRANTGELFF.

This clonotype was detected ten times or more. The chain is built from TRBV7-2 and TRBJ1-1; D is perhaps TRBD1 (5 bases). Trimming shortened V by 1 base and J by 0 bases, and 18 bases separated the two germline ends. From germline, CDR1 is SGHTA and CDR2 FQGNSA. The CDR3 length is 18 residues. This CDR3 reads CASSLGRDRRYMNTEAFF. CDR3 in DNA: TGTGCCAGCAGCTTAGGAAGGGACCGACGATATATGAACACTGAAGCTTTCTTT. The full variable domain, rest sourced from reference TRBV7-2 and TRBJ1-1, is GAGVSQSPSNKVTEKGKDVELRCDPISGHTALYWYRQSLGQGLEFLIYFQGNSAPDKSGLPSDRFSAERTGGSVSTLTIQRTQQEDSAVYLCASSLGRDRRYMNTEAFFGQGTRLTVV.